The clone carrying this TCR beta chain showed up many times. The protocol was immunoSEQ multiplex PCR, while the TCRdb copy is restricted to in-frame clones and leaves out a portion. Observed in the sample are roughly 35,000 clones, none of them singletons. The sample is drawn from a study of T cells after posttransplantation cyclophosphamide. From germline, CDR1 is SGHRS and CDR2 YFSETQ. Trimming cost V 1 base and J 3 bases; bases outside gene matches: 3. The length of the CDR3 is 14 residues. Sequenced: PBMCs. This TCR derives from a girl aged 10 to 17 in good health, CMV-negative, and a related stem cell transplant donor. The rearrangement uses TRBV5-1 and TRBJ1-1; TRBD1 agrees at 7 bases. The CDR3 region has the DNA TGCGCCAGCAGCTTGACAGGGGTTGACACTGAAGCTTTCTTT. Translation gives CASSLTGVDTEAFF.